The T cell receptor (beta chain) described here comes from a study of regulatory T cells in long-lasting Graves disease. CDR3 regions were amplified by Arm-PCR using iRepertoire HTBI primers to build TCR beta libraries. A single record per CDR3 protein comes from TCRdb applying MiXCR to the multiplex PCR reads. This sample has about 400,000 distinct CDR3 sequences, with approximately 15% found just once. This clonotype showed up many times. CDR3 length equals 14 residues. V lost 1 base and J lost 0, with 5 bases in between. Looked up from germline, CDR1 is SGHNT and CDR2 is YENEEA. The time point was: newly diagnosed GD, antithyroid drugs for less than 3 months. Isolated PBMC RNA provided the starting material for the TCR library. The sample also formed part of further work on T cells in Graves' hyperthyroidism and ophthalmopathy.

The V and J genes are TRBV11-3 and TRBJ2-3, with no clear D. This specimen was peripheral blood mononuclear cells (PBMCs), taken at new diagnosis, from a patient treated with antithyroid drugs. The receptor comes from a middle-aged woman with Graves disease. The CDR3 nucleotides are TGTGCCAGCAGCTTAGTTTCCAGCACAGATACGCAGTATTTT. Translation: CASSLVSSTDTQYF.